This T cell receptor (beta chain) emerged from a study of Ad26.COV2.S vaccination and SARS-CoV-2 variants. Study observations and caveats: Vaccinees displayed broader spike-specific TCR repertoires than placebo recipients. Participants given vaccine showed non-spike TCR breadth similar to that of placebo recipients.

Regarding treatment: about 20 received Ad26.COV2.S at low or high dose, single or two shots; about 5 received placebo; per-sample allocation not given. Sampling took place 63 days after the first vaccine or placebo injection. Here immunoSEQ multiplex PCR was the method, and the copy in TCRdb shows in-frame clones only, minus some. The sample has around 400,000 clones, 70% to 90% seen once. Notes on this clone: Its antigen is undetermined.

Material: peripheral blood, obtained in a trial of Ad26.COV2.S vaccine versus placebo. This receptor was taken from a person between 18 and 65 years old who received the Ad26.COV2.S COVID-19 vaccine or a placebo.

The CDR3: CASSGTRNSPLHF. The CDR3 bases are TGTGCCAGCAGTGGGACGAGGAATTCACCCCTCCACTTT. The gene calls are TRBV2 and TRBJ1-6; D remains ambiguous. This CDR3 comprises 13 residues. V shed 4 bases and J shed 7 bases, with 8 bases lying between them. Per germline, CDR1 SNHLY and CDR2 FYNNEI. The full variable domain, in which reference TRBV2 and TRBJ1-6 provide the parts outside the CDR3, is EPEVTQTPSHQVTQMGQEVILRCVPISNHLYFYWYRQILGQKVEFLVSFYNNEISEKSEIFDDQFSVERPDGSNFTLKIRSTKLEDSAMYFCASSGTRNSPLHFGNGTRLTVT.